One and the same sample provided the 6 T cell receptor beta chains below, sequenced in a study of cytomegalovirus exposure and HLA in healthy donors. PCR employed 60 Vbeta and 13 Jbeta primers. The data were produced by immunoSEQ multiplex PCR, yet TCRdb's version contains in-frame clones alone and is incomplete. The sample records roughly 150,000 clones, approximately 72% being singletons. Input material: PBMCs. The receptors were gathered from a man younger than 35 in good health and CMV-seronegative.

This rearrangement joins TRBV4-1 to TRBJ1-3, with D unclear. Germline V gene sequence: CDR1 MGHRA, CDR2 YSYEKL. V lost 0 bases, J lost 0 bases, and 9 bases lay in between. CDR3 size: 16 residues. CDR3 DNA sequence: TGCGCCAGCAGCCAAGATGTGCGGAACTCTGGAAACACCATATATTTT. The encoded protein is CASSQDVRNSGNTIYF.

This clone was detected a few times. This chain connects TRBV5-8 to TRBJ2-1; 8 bases are a match to TRBD2. V dropped 7 bases and J dropped 7; count of bases not matched to a gene: 16. CDR3 length equals 16 residues. Germline CDR1 and CDR2: SGHTS and YDEGEE. For the CDR3, the DNA is TGTGCCAGCCTCCCCAGGGGCAGCGGGAGAAAAAATGAGCAGTTCTTC. Translating it yields CASLPRGSGRKNEQFF.

This sequence joins TRBV18 and TRBJ1-1; 7 bases agree with TRBD1. The CDR3 has 16 residues. J lost 0 bases, V lost 3 bases, and 7 bases had no gene match. CDR1 and CDR2 from the germline V gene are KGHSH and LQKENI. The CDR3 reads CASSPRQGVMNTEAFF. CDR3 DNA: TGTGCCAGCTCACCGCGACAGGGTGTAATGAACACTGAAGCTTTCTTT.

The V and J genes are TRBV27 and TRBJ2-7, with 8 bases lining up with TRBD1. The CDR3 runs to 16 residues. The germline V gene encodes CDR1 MNHEY and CDR2 SMNVEV (reference sequence). V was pared by 6 bases and J by 2 bases, with 12 bases of the junction left unmatched. CDR3 sequence reads: CASSPRGRGLTYEQYF. The CDR3 nucleotides read TGTGCCAGCAGCCCGCGCGGCAGGGGGCTCACCTACGAGCAGTACTTC.

The CDR3 protein is CASTASNTGEETQYF. The CDR3 DNA reads TGTGCCAGTACAGCCTCTAACACAGGGGAAGAGACCCAGTACTTC. The V gene is TRBV19, the J gene TRBJ2-5; TRBD1 aligns across 7 bases. Per the germline V gene, CDR1 is LNHDA and CDR2 is SQIVND (reference sequence). Losses at the gene ends were 7 bases for V and 3 bases for J; bases not matched to a gene: 11. This CDR3 contains 15 residues.

This chain links TRBV5-1 with TRBJ2-7; D possibly corresponds to TRBD1 (7 bases). With 0 bases removed from V and 0 bases from J, the gap between germline ends came to 16 bases. The CDR3 is 17 amino acids. The V gene's germline CDR1 is SGHRS and CDR2 YFSETQ. The DNA for the CDR3 is TGCGCCAGCAGCTTGGTTGAGTTGCGGGACAGCTCCTACGAGCAGTACTTC. Its protein is CASSLVELRDSSYEQYF.